This paragraph reports one T cell receptor (beta chain). The table came from immunoSEQ multiplex PCR; TCRdb's copy has only in-frame clones and leaves some out. In the table there are about 170,000 clones, approximately 92% of which are singletons. The sample comes from a study of control samples from healthy donors and cancer patients. From germline, CDR1 is MGHRA and CDR2 YSYEKL. The CDR3 extends over 14 amino acids. The ends were cut back, 4 bases at V and 3 bases at J, with 12 bases in the middle. The chain links TRBV4-1 to TRBJ1-1; D remains unclear. This TCR derives from a woman in her fifties or sixties in good health. The sequenced material came from blood. CDR3 in DNA: TGCGCCAGCAGCCCTCATCAGGTCGACACTGAAGCTTTCTTT. This gives the protein CASSPHQVDTEAFF.